These T cell receptor beta chains were read from a single sample in a study of blood T cell repertoires in COVID-19. Clones were read by immunoSEQ multiplex PCR, and TCRdb kept only the in-frame ones, dropping some. The sample has around 70,000 clones; about 89% are singletons. The sample was peripheral blood. The receptors shown here come from a human donor in a cohort sampled during active COVID-19. CDR3s include the opening cysteine and the closing phenylalanine or tryptophan. A D gene is named only where the DNA matches it firmly. Size is stated for part of the rows, as once, few or many counts, or as a class when the clone is expanded.

>NA|14|TRBV19|NA|TRBJ1-1
TGTGCCAGTAATCGGGGTGGAGGGGACACTGAAGCTTTCTTT
CASNRGGGDTEAFF
>NA|14|TRBV30|NA|TRBJ2-5
TGTGCTCGAAAGGGGCCCTCAGAGGAGGAGACCCAGTACTTC
CARKGPSEEETQYF
>NA|13|TRBV5-1|NA|TRBJ2-7
TGCGCCAGCAGCTTGGAAGGGGATTACGAGCAGTACTTC
CASSLEGDYEQYF
>TRBD2|15|TRBV9|NA|TRBJ2-2
TGTGCCAGCAGCGCCGGACTAGCTCCTGGCGGGGAGCTGTTTTTT
CASSAGLAPGGELFF
>NA|13|TRBV18|NA|TRBJ1-2
TGTGCCAGCTCCGGGGATGTTAACTATGGCTACACCTTC
CASSGDVNYGYTF
>TRBD2|17|TRBV10-3|NA|TRBJ2-2
TGTGCCATCAGTGAGTCCGGGACTAGCGGGAGTAGCGGGGAGCTGTTTTTT
CAISESGTSGSSGELFF
>NA|14|TRBV5-8|NA|TRBJ1-1
TGTGCCAGCAGCCTACAGCCGCAGAACACTGAAGCTTTCTTT
CASSLQPQNTEAFF
>TRBD2|14|TRBV2|NA|TRBJ2-7
TGTGCCAGCAGTCTACTAGCGGGAGGCTACGAGCAGTACTTC
CASSLLAGGYEQYF
>NA|15|TRBV5-1|NA|TRBJ2-5
TGCGCCAGCAGCAATCGACAGGCAGGCCAAGAGACCCAGTACTTC
CASSNRQAGQETQYF
>TRBD1|17|TRBV5-1|NA|TRBJ1-1
TGCGCCAGCAGCTCCCCTGACAGGGGAACGGCAAACACTGAAGCTTTCTTT
CASSSPDRGTANTEAFF
>NA|17|TRBV5-1|NA|TRBJ1-4
TGCGCCAGCAGTTCGGGATGGCCTCGGAGGACTAATGAAAAACTGTTTTTT
CASSSGWPRRTNEKLFF
>NA|10|TRBV23-1|NA|TRBJ2-5
TGCGCCCCGTGCAGGGAGACCCAGTACTTC
CAPCRETQYF
>NA|13|TRBV3-1/TRBV3-2|NA|TRBJ2-5
TGTGCCAGCAGCCAAGGAGCCCTGGAGACCCAGTACTTC
CASSQGALETQYF
>NA|15|TRBV7-3|NA|TRBJ1-6
TGTGCCAGCAGCTTAAGGGGGGAGGGTAATTCACCCCTCCACTTT
CASSLRGEGNSPLHF
>TRBD1|16|TRBV10-3|few|TRBJ1-5
TGTGCCATCAGCCGGGACAGGGCTTTAAGCAATCAGCCCCAGCATTTT
CAISRDRALSNQPQHF
>TRBD1|13|TRBV4-3|NA|TRBJ1-4
TGCGCCAGCAGCCCACGAACAGGGGAAGGCCTGTTTTTT
CASSPRTGEGLFF
>NA|16|TRBV18|NA|TRBJ2-3
TGTGCCAGCTCCATGGGGACTCCCGAGAGCACAGATACGCAGTATTTT
CASSMGTPESTDTQYF
>NA|16|TRBV6-5|NA|TRBJ1-1
TGTGCCAGCAGTTACTCGAAATGGCTTCGAAACACTGAAGCTTTCTTT
CASSYSKWLRNTEAFF
>NA|13|TRBV4-1|many|TRBJ1-5
TGCGCCAGCAGCCAAGATAGGGGCCAGCCCCAGCATTTT
CASSQDRGQPQHF
>TRBD1|14|TRBV6-5|NA|TRBJ2-7
TGTGCCAGCAGTTACGGGGACAGGGGCCACGAGCAGTACTTC
CASSYGDRGHEQYF
>TRBD1|15|TRBV6-6|NA|TRBJ1-6
TGTGCCAGCGAGATTAGGACAGGGAATAATTCACCCCTCCACTTT
CASEIRTGNNSPLHF
>TRBD2|14|TRBV2|NA|TRBJ2-1
TGTGCCAGCAGTGAAGGGGGACTAAGTAATGAGCAGTTCTTC
CASSEGGLSNEQFF
>NA|14|TRBV7-3|NA|TRBJ2-2
TGTGCCAGCAGCCCAGGTACCCCCACCGGGGAGCTGTTTTTT
CASSPGTPTGELFF
>NA|16|TRBV10-3|NA|TRBJ1-1
TGTGCCATCAGTGAGTCGTATCGAACAGTGAACACTGAAGCCTTCTTT
CAISESYRTVNTEAFF
>TRBD2|17|TRBV3-1/TRBV3-2|NA|TRBJ2-3
TGTGCCAGCAGCCAAGATCGGGGGGGAGGGTTCACAGATACGCAGTATTTT
CASSQDRGGGFTDTQYF
>NA|14|TRBV11-2|NA|TRBJ2-1
TGTGCCAGCAGTCGAAGCAGCGGGTACAATGAGCAGTTCTTC
CASSRSSGYNEQFF
>NA|12|TRBV12-3/TRBV12-4|NA|TRBJ1-1
TGTGCCAGCAGTGGGGAGACCACTGAAGCTTTCTTT
CASSGETTEAFF
>NA|13|TRBV5-8|NA|TRBJ1-2
TGTGCCAGCAGCTTGGTATTAAACTATGGCTACACCTTC
CASSLVLNYGYTF
>TRBD2|14|TRBV3-1/TRBV3-2|NA|TRBJ2-5
TGTGCCAGCAGCCACTCGACTAGCTCAGAGACCCAGTACTTC
CASSHSTSSETQYF
>TRBD2|16|TRBV19|NA|TRBJ2-3
TGTGCCAGTAGTGAAGTGGCGGGAGGGCCGGTAGATACGCAGTATTTT
CASSEVAGGPVDTQYF
>NA|12|TRBV25-1|NA|TRBJ2-5
TGTGCCAGCAGTGTGGGCTCGGTGACCCAGTACTTC
CASSVGSVTQYF
>TRBD1|15|TRBV9|NA|TRBJ2-3
TGTGCCAGCAGCAAAGTAACAGGGGGCGCAGATACGCAGTATTTT
CASSKVTGGADTQYF
>TRBD2|15|TRBV7-8|NA|TRBJ2-3
TGTGCCAGCACCCTACTAGCGGGAGTCATAGATACGCAGTATTTT
CASTLLAGVIDTQYF
>NA|16|TRBV7-2|NA|TRBJ2-4
TGTGCCAGCAGCTTAGCGTCAGGGAGGGCCAAAAACATTCAGTACTTC
CASSLASGRAKNIQYF